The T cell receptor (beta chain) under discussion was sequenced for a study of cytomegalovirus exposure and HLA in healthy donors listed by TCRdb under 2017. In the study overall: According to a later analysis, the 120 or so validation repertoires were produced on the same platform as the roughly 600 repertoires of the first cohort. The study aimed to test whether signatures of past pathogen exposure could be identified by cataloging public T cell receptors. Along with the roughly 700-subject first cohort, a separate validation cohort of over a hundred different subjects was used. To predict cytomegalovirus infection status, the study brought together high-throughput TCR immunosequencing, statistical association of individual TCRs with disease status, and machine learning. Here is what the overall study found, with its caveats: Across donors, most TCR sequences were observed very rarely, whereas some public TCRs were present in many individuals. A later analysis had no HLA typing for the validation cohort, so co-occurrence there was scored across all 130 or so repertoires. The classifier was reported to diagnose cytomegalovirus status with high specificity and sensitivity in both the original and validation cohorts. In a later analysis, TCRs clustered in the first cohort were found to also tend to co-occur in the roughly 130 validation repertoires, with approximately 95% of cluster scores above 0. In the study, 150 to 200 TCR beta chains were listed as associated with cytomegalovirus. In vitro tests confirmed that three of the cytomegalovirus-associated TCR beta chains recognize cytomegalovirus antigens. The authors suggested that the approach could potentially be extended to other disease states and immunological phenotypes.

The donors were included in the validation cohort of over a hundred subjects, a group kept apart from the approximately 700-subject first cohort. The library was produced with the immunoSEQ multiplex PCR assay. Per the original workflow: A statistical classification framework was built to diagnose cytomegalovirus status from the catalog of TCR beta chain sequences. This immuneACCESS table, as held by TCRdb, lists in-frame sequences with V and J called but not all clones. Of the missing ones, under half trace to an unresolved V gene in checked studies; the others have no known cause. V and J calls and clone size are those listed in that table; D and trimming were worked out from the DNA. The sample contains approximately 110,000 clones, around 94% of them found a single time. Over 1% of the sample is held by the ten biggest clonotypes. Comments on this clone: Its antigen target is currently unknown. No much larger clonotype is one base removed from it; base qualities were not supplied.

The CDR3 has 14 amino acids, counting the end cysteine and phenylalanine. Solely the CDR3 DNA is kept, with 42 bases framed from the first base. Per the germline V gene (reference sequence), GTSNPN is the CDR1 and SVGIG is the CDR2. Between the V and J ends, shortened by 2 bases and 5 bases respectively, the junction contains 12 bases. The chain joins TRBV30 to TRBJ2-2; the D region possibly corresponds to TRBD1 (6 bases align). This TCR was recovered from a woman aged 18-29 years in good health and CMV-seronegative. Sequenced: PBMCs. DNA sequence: TGTGCCTGGAGTCCGGGACAATTAACCGGGGAGCTGTTTTTT. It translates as CAWSPGQLTGELFF.